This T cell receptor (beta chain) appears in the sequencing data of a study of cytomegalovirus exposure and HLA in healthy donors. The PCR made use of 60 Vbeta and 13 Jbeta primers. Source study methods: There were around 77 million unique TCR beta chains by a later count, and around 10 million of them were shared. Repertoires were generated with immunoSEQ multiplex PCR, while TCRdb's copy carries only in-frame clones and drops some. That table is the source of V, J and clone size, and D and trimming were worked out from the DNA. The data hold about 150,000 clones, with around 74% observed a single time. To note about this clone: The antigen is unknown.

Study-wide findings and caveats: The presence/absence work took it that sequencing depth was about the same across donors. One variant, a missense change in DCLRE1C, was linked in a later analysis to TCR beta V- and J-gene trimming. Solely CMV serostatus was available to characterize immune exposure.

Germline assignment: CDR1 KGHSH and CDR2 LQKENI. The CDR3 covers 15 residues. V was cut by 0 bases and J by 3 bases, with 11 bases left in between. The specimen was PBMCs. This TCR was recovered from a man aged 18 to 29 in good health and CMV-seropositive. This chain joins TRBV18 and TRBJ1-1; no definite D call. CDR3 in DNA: TGTGCCAGCTCACCACCGGTGGGCAAGTACACTGAAGCTTTCTTT. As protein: CASSPPVGKYTEAFF.